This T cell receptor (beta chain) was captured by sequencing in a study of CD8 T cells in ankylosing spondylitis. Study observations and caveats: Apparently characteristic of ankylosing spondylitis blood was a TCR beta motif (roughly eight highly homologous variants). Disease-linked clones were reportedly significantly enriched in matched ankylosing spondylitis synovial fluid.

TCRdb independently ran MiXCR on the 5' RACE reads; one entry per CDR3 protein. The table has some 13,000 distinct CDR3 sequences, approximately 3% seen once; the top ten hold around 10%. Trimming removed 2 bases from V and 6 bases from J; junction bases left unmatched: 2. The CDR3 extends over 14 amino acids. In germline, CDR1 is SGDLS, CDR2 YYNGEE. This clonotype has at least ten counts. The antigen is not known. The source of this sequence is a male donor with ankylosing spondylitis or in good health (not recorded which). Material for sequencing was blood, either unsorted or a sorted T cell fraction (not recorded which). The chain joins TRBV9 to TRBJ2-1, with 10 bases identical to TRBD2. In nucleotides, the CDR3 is TGTGCCAGCAGCGTCGGACTAGCGGCCAATGAGCAGTTCTTC. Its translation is CASSVGLAANEQFF.